One sample yielded the 24 T cell receptor beta chains listed below, sequenced in a study of blood T cells in healthy people across ages. A second about 6 to 12 cycle PCR used barcoded and J-beta primers. TCRdb called the 5' RACE reads again in MiXCR, with one record for every CDR3 protein. The sample carries about 1,400,000 distinct CDR3 sequences, roughly 40% recorded once. The sample was blood. These receptors came from a young woman in good health.

V usage is TRBV4-2 and J usage is TRBJ2-7, with 9 bases aligning to TRBD2. CDR1 LGHNA and CDR2 YNFKEQ come from the germline V gene. The junction had 12 bases not matched to a gene; V was cut back by 0 bases and J by 3 bases. The CDR3 consists of 18 residues. DNA of the CDR3: TGTGCCAGCAGCCAAGATAGTTCGGTTGGGACTAGCTTCTACGAGCAGTACTTC. Translating it yields CASSQDSSVGTSFYEQYF.

This sequence joins TRBV6-5 and TRBJ1-1, with 12 bases matching TRBD1. Trimming removed 4 bases from V and 4 bases from J; junction bases left unmatched: 13. This CDR3 region has 18 residues. Germline V lookup: CDR1 MNHEY, CDR2 SVGAGI. The CDR3 DNA is TGTGCCAGCAGTTTATTAGGGAGAGGGACAGGGGGCATCACTGAAGCTTTCTTT. Its protein is CASSLLGRGTGGITEAFF.

This clonotype was recorded a few times. V gene TRBV11-2 combines with J gene TRBJ2-5; 8 bases fit TRBD2. The CDR3 runs to 16 residues. With 7 bases clipped from V and 4 bases from J, the junction kept 14 bases outside the gene matches. Germline V gene sequence: CDR1 SGHAT, CDR2 FQNNGV. For the CDR3, the DNA is TGTGCCAGCACTTACCGCTTGCGGGGGGCTAGAGAGACCCAGTACTTC. Residues: CASTYRLRGARETQYF.

The table lists this clonotype with many counts. A single base separates this from a much larger clone, so it may be a read error. V and J are TRBV6-6 and TRBJ2-7; no reliable D call. The CDR3 length is 11 residues. In germline, CDR1 is MNHNY, CDR2 SVGAGI (reference sequence). The ends were cut back, 1 base at V and 3 bases at J, with 1 base in the middle. The CDR3 spells CASSYYYEQYF. The CDR3 DNA reads as TGTGCCAGCAGTTACTACTACGAGCAGTACTTC.

In its sample, this clonotype was seen a few times. The chain combines TRBV6-5 with TRBJ2-1, with 9 bases lining up with TRBD2. V shed 6 bases and J 6 bases; nucleotides not matched to a gene: 6. The CDR3 extends over 14 amino acids. Per the germline V gene, CDR1 is MNHEY and CDR2 is SVGAGI. The CDR3: CASSPSGEGNEQFF. CDR3 DNA: TGTGCCAGCAGCCCTAGCGGGGAAGGCAATGAGCAGTTCTTC.

The rearrangement uses TRBV27 and TRBJ1-1; 7 positions match TRBD1. The CDR3 loop spans 16 amino acids. J was trimmed by 0 bases and V by 3 bases; bases with no gene match: 7. CDR1 and CDR2 (germline): MNHEY, SMNVEV (reference sequence). The CDR3 loop reads CASSFTRGGLNTEAFF. The CDR3 bases are TGTGCCAGCAGTTTTACCAGGGGGGGATTGAACACTGAAGCTTTCTTT.

V usage is TRBV9 and J usage is TRBJ1-3; no clear D gene. The CDR3 has 16 amino acids. Germline V gives CDR1 SGDLS, CDR2 YYNGEE. The V end was cut by 0 bases, the J end by 2 bases, with 12 bases between. The CDR3 DNA follows: TGTGCCAGCAGCGTAGGGGCCCAGCAGGCTGGAAACACCATATATTTT. It specifies CASSVGAQQAGNTIYF. Full variable domain (rest looked up from reference TRBV9 and TRBJ1-3): DSGVTQTPKHLITATGQRVTLRCSPRSGDLSVYWYQQSLDQGLQFLIQYYNGEERAKGNILERFSAQQFPDLHSELNLSSLELGDSALYFCASSVGAQQAGNTIYFGEGSWLTVV.

The rearrangement links TRBV28 to TRBJ2-3; 9 bases line up with TRBD2. There are 15 residues in the CDR3. Germline-derived CDR1 and CDR2 are MDHEN and SYDVKM. The V and J ends lost 2 bases and 6 bases, in that order; junction bases with no gene match: 6. The CDR3 spells CASSLALAGSDTQYF. The CDR3 DNA is TGTGCCAGCAGTTTAGCGCTAGCGGGGTCCGATACGCAGTATTTT. The full variable domain, completed using reference TRBV28 and TRBJ2-3, is DVKVTQSSRYLVKRTGEKVFLECVQDMDHENMFWYRQDPGLGLRLIYFSYDVKMKEKGDIPEGYSVSREKKERFSLILESASTNQTSMYLCASSLALAGSDTQYFGPGTRLTVL.

The rearrangement links TRBV18 to TRBJ2-7, with D uncertain. This CDR3 region has 15 residues. Germline CDR1 is KGHSH and CDR2 is LQKENI. V lost 3 bases, J lost 0 bases, and 12 bases lay in between. The CDR3 sequence: CASSPGLQSSYEQYF. The CDR3, as DNA: TGTGCCAGCTCACCTGGCTTACAGAGCTCCTACGAGCAGTACTTC.

The V and J genes are TRBV7-9 and TRBJ1-2, with TRBD1 identical over 9 bases. CDR3 size: 15 residues. V shed 7 bases, J shed 0 bases, and the junction held 6 bases outside the gene matches. From germline, CDR1 is SEHNR and CDR2 FQNEAQ (reference sequence). This CDR3 reads CASIQGTGTNYGYTF. The CDR3 nucleotides read TGTGCCAGCATCCAAGGGACAGGGACTAACTATGGCTACACCTTC.

With respect to this clonotype: The junction shows a germline mismatch at one end, possibly a read error. The rearrangement uses TRBV29-1 and TRBJ2-3; D tentatively fits TRBD1 or TRBD2 (5 bases each). From germline, CDR1 is SQVTM and CDR2 ANQGSEA. The CDR3 has 12 amino acids. CDR3 region: CSVERDADTRYF. The CDR3 coding sequence is TGCAGCGTTGAAAGGGACGCAGATACGCGGTATTTT.

This clonotype was seen a few times. The chain is built from TRBV12-5 and TRBJ2-1; TRBD1 matches 7 bases. This CDR3 spans 16 amino acids. J gave up 0 bases and V 2 bases, and 4 bases lay outside the gene matches. Germline CDR1 is LGHNT and CDR2 is FRNRAP. CDR3 bases: TGTGCTAGTGGTTTGAGGGACAGTAGCTCCTACAATGAGCAGTTCTTC. Its translation is CASGLRDSSSYNEQFF.

The V and J genes are TRBV20-1 and TRBJ2-7; possible D gene TRBD2, 6 bases. The CDR3 is 12 amino acids. Trimming took off 7 bases at V and 3 bases at J, with 13 bases between the two ends. Germline CDR1 and CDR2: DFQATT and SNEGSKA (reference sequence). DNA of the CDR3: TGCAGTGGTGGGCCCGGGGGCTACGAGCAGTACTTC. The encoded protein is CSGGPGGYEQYF.

CDR3 coding DNA: TGTGCCAGCAGTCGTACAGGGGGCGCTTCTGGGGCCAACGTCCTGACTTTC. It specifies CASSRTGGASGANVLTF. The chain combines TRBV28 with TRBJ2-6, with 9 bases matching TRBD1. J was trimmed by 1 base and V by 5 bases; bases with no gene match: 6. CDR3 length: 17 amino acids. Germline lookup yields CDR1 MDHEN and CDR2 SYDVKM.

The chain carries TRBV7-9 and TRBJ2-1; the D gene is possibly TRBD2 (5 bases). The CDR3 runs to 15 residues. Trimming left V 5 bases short and J 6 bases short, with 17 bases between. In germline, CDR1 is SEHNR, CDR2 FQNEAQ (reference sequence). In nucleotides, the CDR3 is TGTGCCAGCAGCCCCATAGGGCTAGCAATCAATGAGCAGTTCTTC. Its protein product is CASSPIGLAINEQFF.

This clonotype was recorded a few times. V and J are TRBV12-3 or TRBV12-4 and TRBJ2-5; TRBD2 matches 7 bases. The junction had 10 bases not matched to a gene; V was cut back by 0 bases and J by 3 bases. The length of the CDR3 is 17 residues. The CDR3 coding sequence is TGTGCCAGCAGTTTAGCGCTTCGTCTAGCGGAGAAAGAGACCCAGTACTTC. Translating gives CASSLALRLAEKETQYF.

V gene TRBV19 combines with J gene TRBJ2-1, with D uncertain. Trimming took off 7 bases at V and 0 bases at J, with 13 bases between the two ends. The CDR3 spans 15 residues. Germline-derived CDR1 and CDR2 are LNHDA and SQIVND (reference sequence). CDR3: CASTRYSSSYNEQFF. CDR3 sequence (DNA): TGTGCCAGTACCCGTTACTCAAGCTCCTACAATGAGCAGTTCTTC.

This chain's CDR3 is CASTRDRVAYEQYF. The CDR3 DNA is TGTGCCAGCACCAGGGACAGGGTAGCCTACGAGCAGTACTTC. The rearrangement links TRBV28 to TRBJ2-4; 9 nucleotides line up with TRBD1. The J call may be incorrect, as the DNA end agrees better with TRBJ2-7. The germline CDR1 and CDR2 sequences are MDHEN and SYDVKM. CDR3 length equals 14 residues.

This clonotype was counted once. This rearrangement joins TRBV7-9 to TRBJ2-2, with D hard to call. Trimming removed 2 bases from V and 7 bases from J, with 11 bases in between. Germline V gene sequence: CDR1 SEHNR, CDR2 FQNEAQ (reference sequence). The CDR3 totals 14 residues. CDR3 loop: CASSLKGPLGELFF. The CDR3 coding sequence is TGTGCCAGCAGCTTAAAAGGACCCCTCGGGGAGCTGTTTTTT.

The V gene is TRBV20-1, the J gene TRBJ1-2; D is ambiguous. V dropped 0 bases and J dropped 4 bases, with 18 bases sitting between them. CDR1 is DFQATT and CDR2 is SNEGSKA in the germline V gene (reference sequence). This CDR3 has 16 amino acids. The CDR3 loop is CSARDIKGFGGYGYTF. DNA for the CDR3: TGCAGTGCTAGAGATATTAAGGGCTTTGGCGGCTATGGCTACACCTTC.

This chain joins TRBV7-9 and TRBJ2-1; D is unclear. Trimming stripped 10 bases from V and 8 bases from J, with 9 bases between. The V gene's germline CDR1 is SEHNR and CDR2 FQNEAQ (reference sequence). The CDR3 runs to 10 residues. CDR3 protein: CATTAYEQFF. The CDR3 DNA is TGTGCCACAACGGCCTATGAGCAGTTCTTC.

The chain combines TRBV11-2 with TRBJ2-1; 7 positions match TRBD1. Germline CDR1 is SGHAT and CDR2 is FQNNGV. The CDR3 has 15 amino acids. V gave up 1 base and J gave up 8 bases; unmatched junction bases: 8. The CDR3 coding sequence is TGTGCCAGCAGCTTAGGTGGACAGGCGACGGATGAGCAGTTCTTC. This translates into CASSLGGQATDEQFF.

This chain connects TRBV20-1 to TRBJ2-3; D unresolved. The CDR3 is 15 residues long. CDR1 DFQATT and CDR2 SNEGSKA come from the germline V gene (reference sequence). V was cut by 0 bases and J by 1 base, with 11 bases left in between. The CDR3 loop reads CSARDLVRGTDTQYF. CDR3 bases: TGCAGTGCTAGAGATCTGGTCCGCGGCACAGATACGCAGTATTTT.

The genes are TRBV6-6 and TRBJ1-2; maybe TRBD1 (5 bases). The V gene's germline CDR1 is MNHNY and CDR2 SVGAGI (reference sequence). This CDR3 is 16 amino acids long. Trimming pared 5 bases from V and 7 bases from J, leaving 23 bases between. Written as DNA, the CDR3 is TGTGCCAGCAGTAGCCCGCCCGGCAGGGAGGGTTCTGGCTACACCTTC. It encodes CASSSPPGREGSGYTF.